Listed below are T cell receptor beta chains from one sample, sequenced in a study of shared clonotypes between healthy human individuals. Only in-frame clones appear in the TCRdb table, and some are missing; sequencing was by immunoSEQ multiplex PCR. The sample consists of about 2 million clones, approximately 95% of them appearing once. The sample consisted of naive CD8+ T cells sorted from blood. The receptor source for this set is a man aged 18-30 years in good health. The CDR3 runs from the conserved cysteine through the conserved F or W. Fields, in order: D gene, J gene, V gene, CDR3 DNA, CDR3 protein. D genes are given only for firm matches.

D gene: NA
J gene: TRBJ2-5
V gene: TRBV15
CDR3 DNA: TGTGCCACCAGCGTTCCTGAACAAGAGACCCAGTACTTC
CDR3 protein: CATSVPEQETQYF

D gene: NA
J gene: TRBJ2-5
V gene: TRBV29-1
CDR3 DNA: TGCAGCGTCCTAAGCCTCGGGGGGCTAGAGACCCAGTACTTC
CDR3 protein: CSVLSLGGLETQYF

D gene: NA
J gene: TRBJ2-5
V gene: TRBV7-9
CDR3 DNA: TGTGCCAGCAGCTTAGAAACGCGGCGAGGGACCCAAGAGACCCAGTACTTC
CDR3 protein: CASSLETRRGTQETQYF

D gene: TRBD2
J gene: TRBJ2-1
V gene: TRBV14
CDR3 DNA: TGTGCCAGCAGCCCCGCAAAGGGGCTAGCGGGAAACAATGAGCAGTTCTTC
CDR3 protein: CASSPAKGLAGNNEQFF

D gene: NA
J gene: TRBJ2-7
V gene: TRBV9
CDR3 DNA: TGTGCCAGCAGCGGGACTGCGCTAACCGACGAGCAGTACTTC
CDR3 protein: CASSGTALTDEQYF

D gene: NA
J gene: TRBJ1-1
V gene: TRBV6-5
CDR3 DNA: TGTGCCAGCAGTTACACCGGCTGGGGTGAGAACACTGAAGCTTTCTTT
CDR3 protein: CASSYTGWGENTEAFF

D gene: NA
J gene: TRBJ2-7
V gene: TRBV4-3
CDR3 DNA: TGCGCCAGCAGCCAAGATCTCCGGGTCCCAGCCTACGAGCAGTACTTC
CDR3 protein: CASSQDLRVPAYEQYF

D gene: TRBD2
J gene: TRBJ2-7
V gene: TRBV27
CDR3 DNA: TGTGCCAGCAGTTTAATCCCGGGACTAGCGGGAGAACCCTCCTACGAGCAGTACTTC
CDR3 protein: CASSLIPGLAGEPSYEQYF

D gene: NA
J gene: TRBJ1-6
V gene: TRBV5-5
CDR3 DNA: TGTGCCAGCAGCTTTGACAGGAGCTGGTTCCCCCTCCACTTT
CDR3 protein: CASSFDRSWFPLHF

D gene: TRBD1
J gene: TRBJ1-2
V gene: TRBV4-1
CDR3 DNA: TGCGCCAGCAGCCAAGAAGGCCCCGGGACAGTTGGCTACACCTTC
CDR3 protein: CASSQEGPGTVGYTF

D gene: NA
J gene: TRBJ2-5
V gene: TRBV7-2
CDR3 DNA: TGTGCCAGCATCCCCGGCCCCTGGGGCGAGACCCAGTACTTC
CDR3 protein: CASIPGPWGETQYF